This T cell receptor (beta chain) was identified during a study of blood T cell repertoires in COVID-19. The CDR3 spans 15 residues. Trimming at V came to 0 bases and at J to 4 bases, leaving 0 bases not matched to a gene. Germline V gene sequence: CDR1 MNHEY, CDR2 SVGAGI. Only in-frame clones appear in the TCRdb table, and some are missing; sequencing was by immunoSEQ multiplex PCR. The data show roughly 150,000 clones, more than 75% seen once. Material for sequencing was peripheral blood. The V call is TRBV6-5, the J call TRBJ2-1; TRBD1 agrees at 10 bases. The sequence was collected from a human donor with acute or convalescent COVID-19. The donor label of this sample is uncertain. The CDR3 sequence is CASSYSGQGYNEQFF. DNA for the CDR3: TGTGCCAGCAGTTACTCGGGACAGGGGTACAATGAGCAGTTCTTC.